These 15 T cell receptor beta chains were all obtained from the same sample, sequenced in a study of cytomegalovirus exposure and HLA in healthy donors. Use of 60 Vbeta and 13 Jbeta primers characterized the PCR. The data were produced by immunoSEQ multiplex PCR, yet TCRdb's version contains in-frame clones alone and is incomplete. The repertoire has some 170,000 clones, 72% of them found once; the top ten carry 2% to 2.5%. The sample consisted of PBMCs. These receptors originate from a human donor in good health.

The chain links TRBV25-1 to TRBJ1-1, with TRBD1 matching over 7 bases. CDR1 is MGHDK, CDR2 SYGVNS, per germline. This CDR3 has 13 amino acids. Trimming removed 7 bases from V and 4 bases from J; junction bases left unmatched: 6. The CDR3 nucleotides are TGTGCCAGCACAGGGGGAGTTGGCACTGAAGCTTTCTTT. It is translated as CASTGGVGTEAFF.

The chain couples TRBV29-1 to TRBJ2-1; 9 positions agree with TRBD2. The CDR3 has 14 residues. Germline lookup yields CDR1 SQVTM and CDR2 ANQGSEA. The junction had 8 bases not matched to a gene; V was cut back by 6 bases and J by 5 bases. In nucleotides, the CDR3 is TGCAGCGTCACACTTAGCGGGGGTCACAATGAGCAGTTCTTC. This gives the protein CSVTLSGGHNEQFF.

The CDR3: CASSPFPRATYEQYF. CDR3 in DNA: TGTGCCAGCAGCCCATTCCCCAGGGCCACCTACGAGCAGTACTTC. The gene calls are TRBV7-9 and TRBJ2-7; a weak D match, TRBD1 (5 bases). In germline, CDR1 is SEHNR, CDR2 FQNEAQ (reference sequence). V was pared by 5 bases and J by 2 bases, with 16 bases between. The CDR3 is made up of 15 amino acids.

The V call is TRBV5-5, the J call TRBJ1-1, with TRBD1 as a possible D gene (5 bases). Germline lookup yields CDR1 SGHKS and CDR2 YYEKEE (reference sequence). This CDR3 comprises 15 residues. Trimming removed 7 bases at V and 0 bases at J, with 16 bases between. The CDR3 protein is CASGGGPAMNTEAFF. The CDR3 coding sequence is TGTGCCAGCGGGGGAGGGCCAGCGATGAACACTGAAGCTTTCTTT.

V gene TRBV7-3 combines with J gene TRBJ2-1, with 10 bases identical to TRBD2. From germline, CDR1 is SGHTA and CDR2 FQGTGA. The CDR3 is made up of 14 amino acids. V lost 5 bases to trimming and J lost 5 bases; unmatched junction nucleotides: 3. The CDR3 reads CASSRTSGNNEQFF. DNA for the CDR3: TGTGCCAGCAGCCGGACTAGCGGTAACAATGAGCAGTTCTTC.

In this sample, this clone turned up a few times. The chain uses TRBV7-8 and TRBJ1-2; D is perhaps TRBD1 (6 bases). The CDR3 is 14 amino acids. Germline V CDR1 and CDR2: SGHVS, FQNEAQ. The ends were cut back, 7 bases at V and 2 bases at J, with 14 bases in the middle. The DNA of the CDR3 is TGTGCCAGCACCTTGGGGGGGGGCAACTATGGCTACACCTTC. This sequence encodes CASTLGGGNYGYTF.

This clone was picked up one time. V gene TRBV19 combines with J gene TRBJ2-7; 10 bases agree with TRBD1. CDR1 and CDR2 (germline): LNHDA, SQIVND (reference sequence). The CDR3 totals 19 residues. J lost 1 base, V lost 7 bases, and 19 bases had no gene match. CDR3 sequence reads: CASTSGTGAMTGVSYEQYF. CDR3 coding DNA: TGTGCCAGTACCTCCGGGACAGGGGCTATGACAGGCGTATCCTACGAGCAGTACTTC.

This chain links TRBV30 with TRBJ1-2; 7 positions agree with TRBD1. Germline CDR1 GTSNPN, CDR2 SVGIG (reference sequence). The CDR3 runs 13 residues. The V segment lost 1 base and the J segment 8 bases; nucleotides outside the gene matches: 7. CDR3 coding DNA: TGTGCCTGGAGTGGAATAGGGGGCAGAGGCTACACCTTC. It yields the protein CAWSGIGGRGYTF.

The sample holds a few counts of this clone. V gene TRBV7-8 combines with J gene TRBJ1-1, with 10 bases fitting TRBD1. Germline V gene data show CDR1 as SGHVS and CDR2 as FQNEAQ. Germline trimming cut 5 bases from V and 3 bases from J; bases unmatched to any gene: 9. This CDR3 contains 16 residues. The CDR3 DNA follows: TGTGCCAGCAGCGCCATCGGACAGGGGGTAGACACTGAAGCTTTCTTT. Amino acids: CASSAIGQGVDTEAFF.

The V and J genes are TRBV30 and TRBJ2-7, with 9 bases matching TRBD1. Looked up from germline, CDR1 is GTSNPN and CDR2 is SVGIG (reference sequence). This CDR3 contains 16 residues. The junction had 11 bases not matched to a gene; V was cut back by 3 bases and J by 2 bases. The CDR3 nucleotides read TGTGCCTGGAGCGGGGGCGAACAGGGGGCGGCCTACGAGCAGTACTTC. It is translated as CAWSGGEQGAAYEQYF.

V and J are TRBV7-9 and TRBJ2-7; 10 nucleotides line up with TRBD2. J lost 0 bases, V lost 5 bases, and 13 bases had no gene match. The CDR3 loop spans 18 amino acids. Per the germline V gene, CDR1 is SEHNR and CDR2 is FQNEAQ (reference sequence). The CDR3 DNA reads TGTGCCAGCAGCCCCCCCCGTGCGGTAGCGGGGGGCTCCTACGAGCAGTACTTC. Translating gives CASSPPRAVAGGSYEQYF.

J is TRBJ1-1 and V is TRBV5-4; D possibly corresponds to TRBD1 (6 bases). The CDR3 covers 14 residues. V was clipped by 2 bases and J by 0 bases, with 8 bases between them. CDR1 is SGHNT, CDR2 YYREEE, per germline (reference sequence). The CDR3: CASSFQGMNTEAFF. CDR3 bases: TGTGCCAGCAGCTTCCAGGGGATGAACACTGAAGCTTTCTTT.

This clone was seen once. The chain combines TRBV15 with TRBJ2-6; TRBD1 might be the D (6 bases). Germline loops: CDR1 LNHNV, CDR2 YYDKDF (reference sequence). This CDR3 has 17 residues. The germline V and J ends were trimmed by 0 bases and 3 bases, with 12 bases remaining between them. DNA of the CDR3: TGTGCCACCAGCAGAGAGGTACAGGGATATGGGGCCAACGTCCTGACTTTC. Protein product: CATSREVQGYGANVLTF.

The rearrangement uses TRBV7-2 and TRBJ1-1; D call uncertain. Between the trimmed V and J ends, which lost 1 base and 1 base, there was a span of 7 bases. CDR1 is SGHTA, CDR2 FQGNSA, per germline. The CDR3 covers 14 residues. The CDR3 spells CASSLVAENTEAFF. CDR3 nucleotide sequence: TGTGCCAGCAGCTTAGTGGCAGAGAACACTGAAGCTTTCTTT.

This clone was detected only a few times. This sequence joins TRBV5-6 and TRBJ2-1; weak D call: TRBD1 (6 bases). Trimming left V 0 bases short and J 2 bases short, with 9 bases between. The CDR3 runs 15 residues. Germline lookup yields CDR1 SGHDT and CDR2 YYEEEE. DNA for the CDR3: TGTGCCAGCAGCTTGGTGGGGGCGGCCTACAATGAGCAGTTCTTC. This encodes CASSLVGAAYNEQFF.